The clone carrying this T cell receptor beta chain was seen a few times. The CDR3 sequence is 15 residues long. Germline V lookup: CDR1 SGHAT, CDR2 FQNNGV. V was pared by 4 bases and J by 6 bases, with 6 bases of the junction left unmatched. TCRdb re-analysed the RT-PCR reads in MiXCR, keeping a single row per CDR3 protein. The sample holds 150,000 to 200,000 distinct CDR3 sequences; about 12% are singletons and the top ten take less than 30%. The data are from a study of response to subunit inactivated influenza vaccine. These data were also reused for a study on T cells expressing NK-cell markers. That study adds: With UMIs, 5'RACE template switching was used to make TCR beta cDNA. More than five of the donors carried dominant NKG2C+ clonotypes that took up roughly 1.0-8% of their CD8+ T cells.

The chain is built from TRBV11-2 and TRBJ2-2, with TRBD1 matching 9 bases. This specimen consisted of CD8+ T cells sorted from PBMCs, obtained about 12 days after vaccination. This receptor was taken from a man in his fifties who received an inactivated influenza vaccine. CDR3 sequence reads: CASSSDRGFPGELFF. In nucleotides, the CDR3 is TGTGCCAGCAGCTCGGACAGGGGTTTTCCCGGGGAGCTGTTTTTT.